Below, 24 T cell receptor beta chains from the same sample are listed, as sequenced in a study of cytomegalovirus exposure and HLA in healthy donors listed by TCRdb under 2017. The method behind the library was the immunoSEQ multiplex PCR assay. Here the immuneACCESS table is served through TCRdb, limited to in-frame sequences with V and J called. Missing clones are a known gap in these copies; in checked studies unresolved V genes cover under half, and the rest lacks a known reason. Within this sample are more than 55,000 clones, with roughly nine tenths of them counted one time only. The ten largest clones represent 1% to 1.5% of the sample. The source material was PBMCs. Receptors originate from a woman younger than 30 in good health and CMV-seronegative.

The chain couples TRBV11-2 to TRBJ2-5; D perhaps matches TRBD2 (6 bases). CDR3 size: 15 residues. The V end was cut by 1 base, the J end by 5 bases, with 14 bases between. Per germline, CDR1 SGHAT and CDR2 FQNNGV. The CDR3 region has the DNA TGTGCCAGCAGCTTAGGGGATACGGGGAGGGAGACCCAGTACTTC. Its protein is CASSLGDTGRETQYF.

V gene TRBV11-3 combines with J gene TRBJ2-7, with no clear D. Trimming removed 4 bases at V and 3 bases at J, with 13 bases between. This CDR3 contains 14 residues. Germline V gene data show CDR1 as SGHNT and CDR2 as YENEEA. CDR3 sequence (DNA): TGTGCCAGCAGCTCCCGGTCGGGTGGCTACGAGCAGTACTTC. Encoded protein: CASSSRSGGYEQYF. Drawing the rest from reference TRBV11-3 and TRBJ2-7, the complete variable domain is EAGVVQSPRYKIIEKKQPVAFWCNPISGHNTLYWYLQNLGQGPELLIRYENEEAVDDSQLPKDRFSAERLKGVDSTLKIQPAELGDSAVYLCASSSRSGGYEQYFGPGTRLTVT.

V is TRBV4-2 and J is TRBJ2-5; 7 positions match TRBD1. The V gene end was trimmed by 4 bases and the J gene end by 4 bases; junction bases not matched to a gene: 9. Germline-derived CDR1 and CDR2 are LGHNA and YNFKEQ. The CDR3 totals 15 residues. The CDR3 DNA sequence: TGTGCCAGCAGCCCGCGACCGGGACAGCTAGAGACCCAGTACTTC. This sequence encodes CASSPRPGQLETQYF.

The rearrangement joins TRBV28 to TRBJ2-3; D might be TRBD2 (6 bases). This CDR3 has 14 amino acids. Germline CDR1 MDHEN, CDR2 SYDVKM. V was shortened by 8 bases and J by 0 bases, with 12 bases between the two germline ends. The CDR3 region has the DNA TGTGCCAGCCACAAAAGCGGGAGCACAGATACGCAGTATTTT. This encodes CASHKSGSTDTQYF.

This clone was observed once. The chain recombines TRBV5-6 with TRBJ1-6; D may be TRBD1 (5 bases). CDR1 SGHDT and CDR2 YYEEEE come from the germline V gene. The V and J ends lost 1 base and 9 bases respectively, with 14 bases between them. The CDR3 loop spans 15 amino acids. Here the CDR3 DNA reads TGTGCCAGCAGCTTGACTACAGCGGGGGTTTCACCCCTCCACTTT. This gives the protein CASSLTTAGVSPLHF.

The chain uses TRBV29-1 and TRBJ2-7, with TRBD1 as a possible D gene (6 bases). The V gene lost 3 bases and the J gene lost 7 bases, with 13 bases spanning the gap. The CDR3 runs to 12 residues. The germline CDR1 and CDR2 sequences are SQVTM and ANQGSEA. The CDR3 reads CSVDRGAGEQYF. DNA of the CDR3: TGCAGCGTTGACAGGGGCGCTGGGGAGCAGTACTTC.

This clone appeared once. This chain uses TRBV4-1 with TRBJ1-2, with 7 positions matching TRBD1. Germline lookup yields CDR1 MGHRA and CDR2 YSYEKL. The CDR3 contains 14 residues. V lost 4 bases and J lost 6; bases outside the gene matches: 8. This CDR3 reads CASSPTGEFDGYTF. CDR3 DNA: TGCGCCAGCAGCCCTACAGGGGAGTTCGATGGCTACACCTTC.

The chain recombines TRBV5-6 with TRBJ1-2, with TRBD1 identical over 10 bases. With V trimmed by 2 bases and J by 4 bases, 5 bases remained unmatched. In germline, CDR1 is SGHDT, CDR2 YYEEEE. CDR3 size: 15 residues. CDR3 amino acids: CASSFKDRGVYGYTF. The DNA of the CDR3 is TGTGCCAGCAGCTTCAAGGACAGGGGGGTCTATGGCTACACCTTC. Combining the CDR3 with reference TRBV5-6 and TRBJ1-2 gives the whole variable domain DAGVTQSPTHLIKTRGQQVTLRCSPKSGHDTVSWYQQALGQGPQFIFQYYEEEERQRGNFPDRFSGHQFPNYSSELNVNALLLGDSALYLCASSFKDRGVYGYTFGSGTRLTVV.

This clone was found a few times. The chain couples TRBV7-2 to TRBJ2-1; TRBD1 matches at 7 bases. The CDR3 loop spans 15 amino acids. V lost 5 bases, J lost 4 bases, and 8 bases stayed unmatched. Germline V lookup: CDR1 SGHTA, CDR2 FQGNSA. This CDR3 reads CASSPWAGGYNEQFF. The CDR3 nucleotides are TGTGCCAGCAGCCCTTGGGCAGGGGGATACAATGAGCAGTTCTTC.

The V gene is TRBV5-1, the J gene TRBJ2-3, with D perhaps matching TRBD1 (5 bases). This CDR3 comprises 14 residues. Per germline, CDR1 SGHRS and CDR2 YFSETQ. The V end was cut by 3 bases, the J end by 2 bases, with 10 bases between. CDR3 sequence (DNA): TGCGCCAGCAGCTGGCAGGGATACACAGATACGCAGTATTTT. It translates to CASSWQGYTDTQYF.

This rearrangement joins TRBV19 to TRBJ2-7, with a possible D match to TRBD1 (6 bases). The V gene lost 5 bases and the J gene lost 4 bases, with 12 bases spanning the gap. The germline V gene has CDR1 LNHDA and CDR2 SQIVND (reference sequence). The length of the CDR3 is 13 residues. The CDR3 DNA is TGTGCCAGTAGTTCAACGAGGGGGTACGAGCAGTACTTC. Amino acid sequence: CASSSTRGYEQYF.

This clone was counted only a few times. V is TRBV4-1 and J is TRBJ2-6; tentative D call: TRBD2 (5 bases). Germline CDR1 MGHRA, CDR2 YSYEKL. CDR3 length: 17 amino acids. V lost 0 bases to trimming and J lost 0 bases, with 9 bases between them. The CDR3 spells CASSQDRGFSGANVLTF. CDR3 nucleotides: TGCGCCAGCAGCCAAGATCGGGGTTTCTCTGGGGCCAACGTCCTGACTTTC.

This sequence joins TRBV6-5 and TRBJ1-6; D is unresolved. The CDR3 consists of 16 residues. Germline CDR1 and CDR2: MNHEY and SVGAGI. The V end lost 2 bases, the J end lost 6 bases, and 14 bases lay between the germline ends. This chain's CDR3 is CASSYRQKSPNSPLHF. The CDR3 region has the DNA TGTGCCAGCAGTTACCGACAAAAGAGCCCTAATTCACCCCTCCACTTT.

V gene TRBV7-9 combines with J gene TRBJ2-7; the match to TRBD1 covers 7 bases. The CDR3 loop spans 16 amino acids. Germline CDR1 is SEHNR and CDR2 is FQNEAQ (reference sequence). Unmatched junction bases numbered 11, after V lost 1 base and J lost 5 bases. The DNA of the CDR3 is TGTGCCAGCAGCTTAGGAGCTACAGGGGTGCGGGACGAGCAGTACTTC. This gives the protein CASSLGATGVRDEQYF.

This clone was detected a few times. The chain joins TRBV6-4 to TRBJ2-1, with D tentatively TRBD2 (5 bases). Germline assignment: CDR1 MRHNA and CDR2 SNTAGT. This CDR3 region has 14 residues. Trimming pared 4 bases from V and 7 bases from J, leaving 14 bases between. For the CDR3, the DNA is TGTGCCAGCAGTGTAAACGGGGTGGGGAATGAGCAGTTCTTC. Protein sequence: CASSVNGVGNEQFF.

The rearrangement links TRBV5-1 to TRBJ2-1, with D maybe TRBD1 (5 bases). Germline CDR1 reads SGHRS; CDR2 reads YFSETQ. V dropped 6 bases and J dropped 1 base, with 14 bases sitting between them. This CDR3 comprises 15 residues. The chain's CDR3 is CASNPRALSYNEQFF. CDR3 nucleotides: TGCGCCAGCAACCCCAGGGCATTATCCTACAATGAGCAGTTCTTC.

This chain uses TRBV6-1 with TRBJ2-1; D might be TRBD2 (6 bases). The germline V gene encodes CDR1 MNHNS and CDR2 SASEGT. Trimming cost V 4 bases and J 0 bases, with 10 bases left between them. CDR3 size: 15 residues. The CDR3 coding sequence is TGTGCCAGCAGTGTTGCCGGGAGCTCCTACAATGAGCAGTTCTTC. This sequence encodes CASSVAGSSYNEQFF.

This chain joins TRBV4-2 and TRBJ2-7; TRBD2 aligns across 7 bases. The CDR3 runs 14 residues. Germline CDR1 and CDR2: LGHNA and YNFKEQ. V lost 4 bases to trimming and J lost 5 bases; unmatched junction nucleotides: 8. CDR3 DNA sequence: TGTGCCAGCAGCCCCCCCAGCGGGGCCCACGAGCAGTACTTC. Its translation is CASSPPSGAHEQYF.

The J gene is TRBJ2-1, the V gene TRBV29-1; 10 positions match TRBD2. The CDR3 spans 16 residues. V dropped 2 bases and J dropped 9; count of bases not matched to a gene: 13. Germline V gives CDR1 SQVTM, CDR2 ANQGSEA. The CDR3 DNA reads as TGCAGCGTTGAATCCCCAAGCGGGGGGGCTCGCGGTGAGCAGTTCTTC. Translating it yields CSVESPSGGARGEQFF.

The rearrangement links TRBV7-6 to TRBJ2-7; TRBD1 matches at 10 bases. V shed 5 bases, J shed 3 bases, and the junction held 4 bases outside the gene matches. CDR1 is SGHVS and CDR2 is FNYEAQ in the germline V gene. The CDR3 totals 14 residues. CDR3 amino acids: CASSRGQGYYEQYF. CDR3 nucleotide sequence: TGTGCCAGCAGCCGGGGACAGGGGTACTACGAGCAGTACTTC.

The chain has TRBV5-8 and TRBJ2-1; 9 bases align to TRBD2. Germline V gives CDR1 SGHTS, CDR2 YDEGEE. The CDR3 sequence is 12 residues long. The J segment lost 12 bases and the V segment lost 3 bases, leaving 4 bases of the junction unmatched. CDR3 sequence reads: CASSSNSGGQFF. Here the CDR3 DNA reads TGTGCCAGCAGCTCGAATAGCGGGGGGCAGTTCTTC.

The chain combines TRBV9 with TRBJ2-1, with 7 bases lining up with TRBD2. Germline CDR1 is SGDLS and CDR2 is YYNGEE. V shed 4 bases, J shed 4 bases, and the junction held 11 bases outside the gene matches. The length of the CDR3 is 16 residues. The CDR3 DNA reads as TGTGCCAGCAGCACCTACCGACTAGCAACGTACAATGAGCAGTTCTTC. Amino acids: CASSTYRLATYNEQFF. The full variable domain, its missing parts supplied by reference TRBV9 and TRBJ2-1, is DSGVTQTPKHLITATGQRVTLRCSPRSGDLSVYWYQQSLDQGLQFLIQYYNGEERAKGNILERFSAQQFPDLHSELNLSSLELGDSALYFCASSTYRLATYNEQFFGPGTRLTVL.

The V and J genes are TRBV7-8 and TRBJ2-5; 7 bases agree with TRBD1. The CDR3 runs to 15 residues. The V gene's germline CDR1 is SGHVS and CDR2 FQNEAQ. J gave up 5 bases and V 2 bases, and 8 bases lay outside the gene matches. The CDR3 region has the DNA TGTGCCAGCAGCTTATTTAGGGGGCCTGGGGAGACCCAGTACTTC. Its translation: CASSLFRGPGETQYF.

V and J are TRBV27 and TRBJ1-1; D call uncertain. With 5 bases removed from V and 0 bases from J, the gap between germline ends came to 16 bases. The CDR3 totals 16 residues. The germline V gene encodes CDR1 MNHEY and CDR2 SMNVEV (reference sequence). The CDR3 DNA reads TGTGCCAGCAGTCCCGACATCCGGGAAGTGAACACTGAAGCTTTCTTT. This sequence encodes CASSPDIREVNTEAFF.